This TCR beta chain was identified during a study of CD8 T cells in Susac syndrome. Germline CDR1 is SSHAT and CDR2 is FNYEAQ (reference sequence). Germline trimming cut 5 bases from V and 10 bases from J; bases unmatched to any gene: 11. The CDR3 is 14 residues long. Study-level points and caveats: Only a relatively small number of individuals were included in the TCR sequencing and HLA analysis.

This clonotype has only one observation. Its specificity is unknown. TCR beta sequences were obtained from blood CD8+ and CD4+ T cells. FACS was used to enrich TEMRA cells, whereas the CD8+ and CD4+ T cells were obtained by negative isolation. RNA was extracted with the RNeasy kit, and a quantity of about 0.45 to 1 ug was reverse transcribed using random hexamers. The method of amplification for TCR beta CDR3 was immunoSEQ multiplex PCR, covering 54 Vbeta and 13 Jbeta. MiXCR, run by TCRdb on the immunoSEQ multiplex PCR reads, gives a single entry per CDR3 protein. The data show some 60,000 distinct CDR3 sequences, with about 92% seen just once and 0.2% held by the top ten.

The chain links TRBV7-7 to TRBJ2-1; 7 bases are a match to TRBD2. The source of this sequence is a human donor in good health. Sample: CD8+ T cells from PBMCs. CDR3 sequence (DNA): TGTGCCAGCAGCCCTAGCGGCCCCGGGCAGGAGCAGTTCTTC. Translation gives CASSPSGPGQEQFF.